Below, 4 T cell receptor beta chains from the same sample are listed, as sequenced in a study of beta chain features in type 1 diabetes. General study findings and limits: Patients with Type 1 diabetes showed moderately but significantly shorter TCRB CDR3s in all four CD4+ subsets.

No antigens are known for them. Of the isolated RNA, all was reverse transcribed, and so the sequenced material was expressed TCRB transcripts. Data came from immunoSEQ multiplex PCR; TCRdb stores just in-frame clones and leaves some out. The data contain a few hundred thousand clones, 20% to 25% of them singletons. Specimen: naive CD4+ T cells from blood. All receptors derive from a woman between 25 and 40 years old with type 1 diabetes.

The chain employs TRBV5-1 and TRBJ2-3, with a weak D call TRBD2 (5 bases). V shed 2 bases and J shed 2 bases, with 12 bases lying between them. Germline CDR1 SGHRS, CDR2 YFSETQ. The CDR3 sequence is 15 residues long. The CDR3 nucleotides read TGCGCCAGCAGCTTCCTTCTAGCAGCCACAGATACGCAGTATTTT. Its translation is CASSFLLAATDTQYF.

CDR3: CSGGRLSEQYF. The CDR3 nucleotides are TGCAGCGGAGGGCGGCTCTCCGAGCAGTACTTC. The chain uses TRBV29-1 and TRBJ2-7; weak D call: TRBD2 (5 bases). V shed 7 bases and J shed 6 bases, with 13 bases lying between them. CDR3 length: 11 amino acids. Looked up from germline, CDR1 is SQVTM and CDR2 is ANQGSEA.

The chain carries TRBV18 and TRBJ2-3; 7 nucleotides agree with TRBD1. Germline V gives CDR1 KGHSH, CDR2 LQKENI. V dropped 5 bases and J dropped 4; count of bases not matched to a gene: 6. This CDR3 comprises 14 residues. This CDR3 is CASSVATGADTQYF. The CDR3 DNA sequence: TGTGCCAGCTCAGTTGCTACAGGGGCAGATACGCAGTATTTT.

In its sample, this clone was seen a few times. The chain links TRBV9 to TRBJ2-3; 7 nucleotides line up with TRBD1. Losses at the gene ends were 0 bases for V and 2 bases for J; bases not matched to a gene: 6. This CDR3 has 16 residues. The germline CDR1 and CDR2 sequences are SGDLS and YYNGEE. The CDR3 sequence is CASSVERDSPTDTQYF. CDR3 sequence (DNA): TGTGCCAGCAGCGTAGAGAGGGACAGTCCCACAGATACGCAGTATTTT.